This entry describes one T cell receptor beta chain. The sample is drawn from a study of blood T cell repertoires in COVID-19. Study at large: Samples taken during acute and convalescent COVID-19 were collected in the United States, Italy and Spain.

V lost 8 bases and J lost 4, with 18 bases in between. The CDR3 sequence is 14 residues long. Germline V gene lookup returns CDR1 SGHRS and CDR2 YFSETQ. How the authors handled the data: Amplification with reference gene primers provided the estimates of nucleated cell counts. TCRdb keeps only in-frame clones here, not all; method: immunoSEQ multiplex PCR. V and J calls and clone size are copied from that table; D and trimming were computed from the DNA. Of about 240,000 clones listed, about 80% are singletons. V and J are TRBV5-1 and TRBJ1-2, with D perhaps TRBD1 (5 bases). The receptor was isolated from a woman aged 80 or older with acute or convalescent COVID-19. Sequencing was performed on peripheral blood. CDR3 coding DNA: TGCGCCAGTACCCCTTCGGAGGGGACCTATGGCTACACCTTC. Its translation: CASTPSEGTYGYTF.